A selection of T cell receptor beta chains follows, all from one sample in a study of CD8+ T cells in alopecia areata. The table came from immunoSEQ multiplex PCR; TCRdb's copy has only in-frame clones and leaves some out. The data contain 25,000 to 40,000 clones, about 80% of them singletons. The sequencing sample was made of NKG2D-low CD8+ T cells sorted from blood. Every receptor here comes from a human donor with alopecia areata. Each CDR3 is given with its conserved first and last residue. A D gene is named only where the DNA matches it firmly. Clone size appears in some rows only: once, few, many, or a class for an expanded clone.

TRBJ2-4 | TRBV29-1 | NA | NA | CSVVTQGGIQYF | TGCAGCGTTGTAACGCAGGGAGGCATTCAGTACTTC
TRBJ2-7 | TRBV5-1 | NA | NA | CASSPTRDEQYF | TGCGCCAGCAGCCCAACACGGGACGAGCAGTACTTC
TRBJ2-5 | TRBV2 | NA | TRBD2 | CASSDTGLEEETQYF | TGTGCCAGCAGTGATACGGGACTAGAGGAGGAGACCCAGTACTTC
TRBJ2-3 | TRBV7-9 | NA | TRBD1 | CASNDDRGGDTQYF | TGTGCCAGCAACGACGACAGGGGTGGAGATACGCAGTATTTT
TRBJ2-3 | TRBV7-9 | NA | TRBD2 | CASRRTSGVDTQYF | TGTGCCAGCAGACGGACTAGCGGAGTAGATACGCAGTATTTT
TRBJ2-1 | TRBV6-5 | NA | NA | CASSNQGGHNEQFF | TGTGCCAGCAGTAATCAGGGGGGCCACAATGAGCAGTTCTTC
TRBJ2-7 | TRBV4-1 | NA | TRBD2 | CASSQDLIAGVNYEQYF | TGCGCCAGCAGCCAAGATCTAATTGCGGGAGTCAACTACGAGCAGTACTTC
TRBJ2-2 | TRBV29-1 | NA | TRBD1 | CSVERTGNFRDTGELFF | TGCAGCGTCGAAAGGACAGGGAATTTCAGGGACACCGGGGAGCTGTTTTTT
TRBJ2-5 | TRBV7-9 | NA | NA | CASSLDQETQYF | TGTGCCAGCAGCTTAGACCAAGAGACCCAGTACTTC
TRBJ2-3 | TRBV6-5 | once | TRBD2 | CASRPGLADTDTQYF | TGTGCCAGCAGGCCGGGACTAGCGGACACAGATACGCAGTATTTT
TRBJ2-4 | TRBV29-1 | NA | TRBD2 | CSVSGTSGNKNIQYF | TGCAGCGTTTCCGGGACTAGCGGTAACAAAAACATTCAGTACTTC
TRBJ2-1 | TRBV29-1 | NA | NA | CSGFGDGSYNEQFF | TGCAGCGGATTTGGGGACGGTTCCTACAATGAGCAGTTCTTC
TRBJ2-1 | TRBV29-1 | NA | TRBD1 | CSVGQGSYNEQFF | TGCAGCGTGGGACAGGGATCCTACAATGAGCAGTTCTTC
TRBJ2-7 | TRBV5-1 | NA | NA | CASSTSGDMDYEQYF | TGCGCCAGCAGCACTTCCGGGGATATGGACTACGAGCAGTACTTC
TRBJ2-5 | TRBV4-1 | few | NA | CASSQDRGVETQYF | TGCGCCAGCAGCCAAGATAGGGGGGTAGAGACCCAGTACTTC
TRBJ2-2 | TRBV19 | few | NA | CASTSGMVTGELFF | TGTGCCAGCACCTCCGGTATGGTCACCGGGGAGCTGTTTTTT
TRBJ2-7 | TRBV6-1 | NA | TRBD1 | CASSDRTGEFYEQYF | TGTGCCAGCAGTGATAGGACAGGGGAATTCTACGAGCAGTACTTC
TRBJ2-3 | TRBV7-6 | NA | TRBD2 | CASSYSGGNLVSTDTQYF | TGTGCCAGCAGCTATAGCGGGGGGAACTTAGTTAGCACAGATACGCAGTATTTT
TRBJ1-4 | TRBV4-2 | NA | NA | CASSQKAWDNEKLFF | TGTGCCAGCAGCCAAAAGGCTTGGGATAATGAAAAACTGTTTTTT
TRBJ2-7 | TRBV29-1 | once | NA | CSVAAAGTYEQYF | TGCAGCGTTGCGGCGGCAGGAACCTACGAGCAGTACTTC
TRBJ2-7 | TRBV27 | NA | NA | CASSSRDLPSYEQYF | TGTGCCAGCAGTTCCCGGGACTTACCTTCCTACGAGCAGTACTTC
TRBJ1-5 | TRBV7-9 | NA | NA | CASSPWGADQPQHF | TGTGCCAGCAGCCCCTGGGGGGCGGATCAGCCCCAGCATTTT
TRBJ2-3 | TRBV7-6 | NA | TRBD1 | CASSQTGDTQYF | TGTGCCAGCAGCCAGACAGGGGATACGCAGTATTTT
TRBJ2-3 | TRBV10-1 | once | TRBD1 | CASSIGTGRVDTQYF | TGCGCCAGCAGTATAGGGACAGGGAGAGTGGATACGCAGTATTTT
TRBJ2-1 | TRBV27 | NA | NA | CASSLTSSSYNEQFF | TGTGCCAGCAGTCTCACTAGCAGCTCCTACAATGAGCAGTTCTTC
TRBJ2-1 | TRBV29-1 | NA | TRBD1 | CSVVGQGRDEQFF | TGCAGCGTTGTCGGACAGGGACGCGATGAGCAGTTCTTC
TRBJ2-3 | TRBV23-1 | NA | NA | CASSRPPPGTTSTDTQYF | TGCGCCAGCAGTCGACCGCCGCCCGGGACGACTAGCACAGATACGCAGTATTTT
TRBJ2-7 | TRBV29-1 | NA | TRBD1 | CSADPGTGTYEQYF | TGCAGCGCCGACCCCGGGACAGGGACGTACGAGCAGTACTTC
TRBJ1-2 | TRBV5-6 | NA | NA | CASRRTRADGYTF | TGTGCCAGCAGGCGGACCAGGGCGGATGGCTACACCTTC
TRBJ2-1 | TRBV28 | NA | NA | CASSFVATAYNEQFF | TGTGCCAGCAGTTTTGTCGCTACAGCATACAATGAGCAGTTCTTC
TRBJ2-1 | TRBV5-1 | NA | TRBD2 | CASSLASGGLYNEQFF | TGCGCCAGCAGCTTAGCTAGCGGGGGACTATACAATGAGCAGTTCTTC
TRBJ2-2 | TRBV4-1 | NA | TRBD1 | CASSSGGGGGELFF | TGCGCCAGCAGTTCAGGGGGCGGTGGCGGGGAGCTGTTTTTT
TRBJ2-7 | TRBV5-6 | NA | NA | CASSSIAYEQYF | TGTGCCAGCAGCTCGATTGCCTACGAGCAGTACTTC
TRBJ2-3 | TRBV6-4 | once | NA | CASSDRGGTDTQYF | TGTGCCAGCAGTGACAGGGGGGGCACAGATACGCAGTATTTT
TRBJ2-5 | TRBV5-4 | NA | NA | CASSLGVLEKETQYF | TGTGCCAGCAGCTTGGGAGTTCTAGAGAAAGAGACCCAGTACTTC
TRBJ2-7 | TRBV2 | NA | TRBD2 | CASSAGSGGREQYF | TGTGCCAGCAGTGCCGGTAGCGGGGGACGCGAGCAGTACTTC
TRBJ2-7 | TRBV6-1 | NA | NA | CASSEAWVRGGGYEQYF | TGTGCCAGCAGTGAAGCATGGGTCCGGGGTGGCGGCTACGAGCAGTACTTC